The 13 T cell receptor beta chains reported below all come from one sample, sequenced in a study of blood T cell repertoires in COVID-19. Repertoires were generated with immunoSEQ multiplex PCR, while TCRdb's copy carries only in-frame clones and drops some. The sample contains roughly 700,000 clones, just under 90% of which appear only once. Sequenced input: peripheral blood. The receptor source for this set is a woman aged 18-29 years with acute or convalescent COVID-19.

The sample holds one count of this clone. The rearrangement links TRBV6-5 to TRBJ2-3; tentative D call: TRBD1 (6 bases). The CDR3 has 15 residues. Trimming removed 4 bases at V and 6 bases at J, with 17 bases between. Per the germline V gene, CDR1 is MNHEY and CDR2 is SVGAGI. The CDR3 DNA follows: TGTGCCAGCAGTTTTGCCCAACAGGGTAGTGATACGCAGTATTTT. Its translation is CASSFAQQGSDTQYF.

The chain combines TRBV5-4 with TRBJ2-3, with 9 positions matching TRBD1. CDR1 SGHNT and CDR2 YYREEE come from the germline V gene (reference sequence). V lost 6 bases and J lost 4; bases outside the gene matches: 3. The CDR3 length is 13 residues. The CDR3 is CASIRQGADTQYF. The DNA of the CDR3 is TGTGCCAGCATCCGACAGGGGGCAGATACGCAGTATTTT.

The chain uses TRBV27 and TRBJ2-6; 7 nucleotides line up with TRBD2. Germline assignment: CDR1 MNHEY and CDR2 SMNVEV (reference sequence). The J segment lost 2 bases and the V segment lost 2 bases, leaving 0 bases of the junction unmatched. CDR3 length: 15 residues. This CDR3 reads CASSLGGAGANVLTF. CDR3 DNA: TGTGCCAGCAGTTTAGGGGGGGCTGGGGCCAACGTCCTGACTTTC. The variable domain in full, completed from reference TRBV27 and TRBJ2-6, reads EAQVTQNPRYLITVTGKKLTVTCSQNMNHEYMSWYRQDPGLGLRQIYYSMNVEVTDKGDVPEGYKVSRKEKRNFPLILESPSPNQTSLYFCASSLGGAGANVLTFGAGSRLTVL.

This sequence joins TRBV18 and TRBJ1-2; no clear D gene. The CDR3 sequence is 15 residues long. The V gene's germline CDR1 is KGHSH and CDR2 LQKENI. The V gene lost 1 base and the J gene lost 2 bases, with 11 bases spanning the gap. The CDR3 spells CASSPLEGSNYGYTF. CDR3 nucleotide sequence: TGTGCCAGCTCACCACTGGAGGGTTCAAACTATGGCTACACCTTC.

A note on this clone: At the DNA level, this CDR3 is encoded by other sequences in the same sample as well. The chain couples TRBV2 to TRBJ2-1, with D maybe TRBD1 (6 bases). V lost 10 bases to trimming and J lost 6 bases, with 16 bases between them. Germline loops: CDR1 SNHLY, CDR2 FYNNEI. This CDR3 region has 13 residues. The CDR3, as DNA: TGTGCCACGTACAGGGTTTCTGCCAATGAGCAGTTCTTC. Protein product: CATYRVSANEQFF.

About this clone: Different DNA sequences within this sample yield the same CDR3. The rearrangement links TRBV5-1 to TRBJ1-3; tentative D call: TRBD1 (6 bases). Per germline, CDR1 SGHRS and CDR2 YFSETQ. Trimming removed 1 base at V and 1 base at J, with 9 bases between. The CDR3 is 15 amino acids. CDR3: CASSLTTGSGNTIYF. The CDR3 DNA sequence: TGCGCCAGCAGCTTGACCACAGGGTCTGGAAACACCATATATTTT. Combining the CDR3 with reference TRBV5-1 and TRBJ1-3 gives the whole variable domain KAGVTQTPRYLIKTRGQQVTLSCSPISGHRSVSWYQQTPGQGLQFLFEYFSETQRNKGNFPGRFSGRQFSNSRSEMNVSTLELGDSALYLCASSLTTGSGNTIYFGEGSWLTVV.

The rearrangement links TRBV7-6 to TRBJ2-3; 13 bases are shared with TRBD2. Germline V gene sequence: CDR1 SGHVS, CDR2 FNYEAQ. J was trimmed by 1 base and V by 1 base; bases with no gene match: 8. The CDR3 is 19 amino acids. The CDR3 sequence is CASSLEALAGGQGTDTQYF. The CDR3 nucleotides are TGTGCCAGCAGCTTAGAGGCACTAGCGGGGGGGCAAGGCACAGATACGCAGTATTTT.

The V call is TRBV2, the J call TRBJ1-2; D perhaps matches TRBD1 (5 bases). V lost 7 bases, J lost 4 bases, and 19 bases lay in between. This CDR3 region has 15 residues. Germline loops: CDR1 SNHLY, CDR2 FYNNEI. The CDR3 nucleotides are TGTGCCAGCAAGATAGGACCGGGACTGCCCTATGGCTACACCTTC. Protein sequence: CASKIGPGLPYGYTF.

In nucleotides, the CDR3 is TGCGCCAGCAGCCATACCCGGGGGGGGAGCACAGATACGCAGTATTTT. This encodes CASSHTRGGSTDTQYF. The rearrangement joins TRBV5-1 to TRBJ2-3, with 8 bases that match TRBD2. The germline V gene has CDR1 SGHRS and CDR2 YFSETQ. V shed 4 bases and J 0 bases; nucleotides not matched to a gene: 7. CDR3 size: 16 residues. Full variable domain (rest looked up from reference TRBV5-1 and TRBJ2-3): KAGVTQTPRYLIKTRGQQVTLSCSPISGHRSVSWYQQTPGQGLQFLFEYFSETQRNKGNFPGRFSGRQFSNSRSEMNVSTLELGDSALYLCASSHTRGGSTDTQYFGPGTRLTVL.

This clone was observed a single time. This chain uses TRBV11-2 with TRBJ1-2; 9 bases are shared with TRBD1. The germline V gene encodes CDR1 SGHAT and CDR2 FQNNGV. The CDR3 runs 13 residues. V lost 5 bases and J lost 8; bases outside the gene matches: 6. The DNA for the CDR3 is TGTGCCAGCAGCATTACAGGGGGCTTAGGCTACACCTTC. The encoded protein is CASSITGGLGYTF.

This chain connects TRBV5-5 to TRBJ1-3; TRBD1 matches 7 bases. The CDR3 contains 16 residues. Per germline, CDR1 SGHKS and CDR2 YYEKEE (reference sequence). J was trimmed by 0 bases and V by 4 bases; bases with no gene match: 7. CDR3 coding DNA: TGTGCCAGCAGCCCCCGACAGGGATACTCTGGAAACACCATATATTTT. Translating it yields CASSPRQGYSGNTIYF.

The rearrangement uses TRBV6-6 and TRBJ1-1; D gene ambiguous. This CDR3 spans 13 amino acids. Germline lookup yields CDR1 MNHNY and CDR2 SVGAGI (reference sequence). The V end was cut by 5 bases, the J end by 10 bases, with 17 bases between. This chain's CDR3 is CASSPRAGVRAFF. CDR3 nucleotide sequence: TGTGCCAGCAGTCCCCGGGCCGGGGTTAGAGCTTTCTTT.

The chain joins TRBV24-1 to TRBJ2-1; TRBD2 aligns across 11 bases. The V gene's germline CDR1 is KGHDR and CDR2 SFDVKD. CDR3 length: 15 amino acids. V lost 3 bases to trimming and J lost 4 bases; unmatched junction nucleotides: 1. The CDR3 loop reads CATSDTSGGYNEQFF. The CDR3, as DNA: TGTGCCACCAGTGATACTAGCGGGGGTTACAATGAGCAGTTCTTC.